The clone carrying this T cell receptor (beta chain) has ten or more counts. Its specificity is not known. This specimen belongs to a study of regulatory T cells in long-lasting Graves disease. About the research overall: Antithyroid drugs had been taken by newly diagnosed Graves' patients for under 3 months.

Overall study results and limits: Persistent patients shared more public clonotypes (around 3,000) than new patients (nearly 1,000). TRBV28, TRBJ1-2 and TRBJ2-5 emerged as the favored segments in persistent disease.

Combining iRepertoire HTBI primers with Arm-PCR of CDR3 regions, the authors built TCR beta libraries. TCRdb itself ran the multiplex PCR reads through MiXCR, one entry per CDR3 protein. The data hold a few hundred thousand distinct CDR3 sequences, with 20% to 25% observed a single time. The time point is: newly diagnosed GD, antithyroid drugs for less than 3 months. The TCR library used RNA extracted from PBMCs. The CDR3 totals 14 residues. V lost 2 bases, J lost 6 bases, and 6 bases stayed unmatched. Per the germline V gene, CDR1 is SGHDT and CDR2 is YYEEEE. The gene calls are TRBV5-6 and TRBJ2-7; 9 bases are a match to TRBD1. This sample comprised peripheral blood mononuclear cells (PBMCs), obtained at new diagnosis, from a patient treated with antithyroid drugs. The sequence was collected from a female donor with Graves disease. DNA of the CDR3: TGTGCCAGCAGCTTCTTTGGGACAGGGACCGAGCAGTACTTC. This encodes CASSFFGTGTEQYF.